These 24 T cell receptor beta chains came from one sample sequenced in a study of T-cell reconstitution after alpha-beta-depleted transplantation in children. TCRbeta library preparation incorporated unique molecular identifiers. TCRdb re-called the PCR reads through MiXCR, storing one row per CDR3 protein. This sample has just under 150,000 distinct CDR3 sequences, with about 8.8% found just once. Material: PBMCs, mostly from graft donor cells, obtained 180 days after TCRalphabeta/CD19-depleted stem cell transplant. Every receptor here comes from a female patient between 2 and 15 years old who had a stem cell transplant for congenital amegakaryocytic thrombocytopenia, so the T cells may come from the graft donor.

This clonotype was detected ten times or more. The chain couples TRBV12-3 or TRBV12-4 to TRBJ1-4, with D maybe TRBD1 (6 bases). Trimming took 5 bases from V and 11 from J, leaving 15 bases between them. The CDR3 runs 13 residues. The chain's CDR3 is CASSPQPRGKLFF. CDR3 in DNA: TGTGCCAGCAGTCCCCAACCGAGGGGGAAACTGTTTTTT.

This clonotype is deemed medium-sized. The CDR3 DNA reads as TGCAGTGCTGATGGGGGGCGGGAGGGCTACGAGCAGTACTTC. It encodes CSADGGREGYEQYF. The V gene is TRBV20-1, the J gene TRBJ2-7; 9 bases match TRBD2. CDR1 DFQATT and CDR2 SNEGSKA come from the germline V gene (reference sequence). After removal of 5 bases from V and 3 bases from J, the junction contained 8 bases not matched to a gene. CDR3 size: 14 residues.

As to this clonotype: A much larger clone differs from this one at a single base, so this may be a read error. The chain recombines TRBV28 with TRBJ1-1; D not resolved. Germline V gene sequence: CDR1 MDHEN, CDR2 SYDVKM. This CDR3 spans 12 amino acids. CDR3 loop: CGSSLSHTEAFF. Written as DNA, the CDR3 is TGTGGCAGCAGTTTATCACACACTGAAGCTTTCTTT.

The V and J genes are TRBV29-1 and TRBJ1-2, with D hard to call. CDR3 length equals 14 residues. Germline CDR1 is SQVTM and CDR2 is ANQGSEA. Trimming took off 1 base at V and 3 bases at J, with 12 bases between the two ends. As DNA, the CDR3 is TGCAGCGTTGAAGGCCATATCGGGGACTATGGCTACACCTTC. As protein: CSVEGHIGDYGYTF.

This clonotype appeared a few times. The chain joins TRBV5-6 to TRBJ1-2; TRBD1 agrees at 9 bases. V dropped 5 bases and J dropped 5; count of bases not matched to a gene: 19. The CDR3 runs 18 residues. Germline CDR1 SGHDT, CDR2 YYEEEE. The CDR3 here is CASRYPGQGFTRIYGYTF. In nucleotides, the CDR3 is TGTGCCAGCAGATACCCGGGACAGGGATTTACTCGGATTTATGGCTACACCTTC.

In its sample, this clonotype was seen many times. The V call is TRBV3-1, the J call TRBJ2-5; D is unclear. This CDR3 is 12 amino acids long. Germline V gives CDR1 LGHDT, CDR2 YNNKEL (reference sequence). V was trimmed by 4 bases and J by 7 bases, leaving 10 bases between them. CDR3 nucleotide sequence: TGTGCCAGCAGCCCCCGGAGCTGGACCCAGTACTTC. It is translated as CASSPRSWTQYF.

A note on this clonotype: Germline and junction disagree at one end, which may indicate a read error. The V call is TRBV5-4, the J call TRBJ1-4; D unresolved. The CDR3 is 14 residues long. Looked up from germline, CDR1 is SGHNT and CDR2 is YYREEE (reference sequence). CDR3 in DNA: TGTGCCAGCAGCTTGGCCGCAACTACTGAAAAACTGTTTTTT. Residues: CASSLAATTEKLFF.

This clonotype has at least ten counts. The chain has TRBV5-1 and TRBJ2-7; TRBD1 aligns across 7 bases. The CDR3 has 13 amino acids. The J segment lost 6 bases and the V segment lost 0 bases, leaving 3 bases of the junction unmatched. Germline-derived CDR1 and CDR2 are SGHRS and YFSETQ. The CDR3 sequence is CASSLAGGFEQYF. DNA of the CDR3: TGCGCCAGCAGCTTGGCAGGGGGATTCGAGCAGTACTTC.

This clonotype showed up many times. CDR3 sequence: CASSVSGVSSYNEQFF. CDR3 sequence (DNA): TGTGCCAGCAGCGTTAGCGGGGTAAGCTCCTACAATGAGCAGTTCTTC. This sequence joins TRBV7-8 and TRBJ2-1; the match to TRBD2 covers 8 bases. The germline gives CDR1 SGHVS, CDR2 FQNEAQ. The CDR3 consists of 16 residues. The J segment lost 0 bases and the V segment lost 5 bases, leaving 6 bases of the junction unmatched.

This clonotype was detected a few times. The chain employs TRBV20-1 and TRBJ2-4; 8 bases are a match to TRBD1. Germline CDR1 reads DFQATT; CDR2 reads SNEGSKA (reference sequence). The junction had 10 bases not matched to a gene; V was cut back by 1 base and J by 5 bases. The CDR3 is 16 amino acids. CDR3 protein: CSARAESGGGENIQYF. The CDR3 DNA follows: TGCAGTGCTAGAGCCGAGTCAGGGGGCGGGGAAAACATTCAGTACTTC.

This clonotype occurred a few times. This rearrangement joins TRBV7-2 to TRBJ1-1; D unclear. Germline values: CDR1 SGHTA, CDR2 FQGNSA. The CDR3 length is 12 residues. Trimming cost V 2 bases and J 4 bases, with 5 bases left between them. CDR3 DNA sequence: TGTGCCAGCAGCTTACATCGCACTGAAGCTTTCTTT. Its translation: CASSLHRTEAFF.

This clonotype occurred a few times. This chain connects TRBV14 to TRBJ1-6; a possible D gene is TRBD1 (5 bases). This CDR3 is 15 amino acids long. Germline V CDR1 and CDR2: SGHDN, FVKESK. Trimming took 1 base from V and 7 from J, leaving 11 bases between them. CDR3 amino acids: CASSQAPGNNSPLHF. Written as DNA, the CDR3 is TGTGCCAGCAGCCAAGCCCCAGGGAACAATTCACCCCTCCACTTT. The whole variable domain, filled in from reference TRBV14 and TRBJ1-6, reads EAGVTQFPSHSVIEKGQTVTLRCDPISGHDNLYWYRRVMGKEIKFLLHFVKESKQDESGMPNNRFLAERTGGTYSTLKVQPAELEDSGVYFCASSQAPGNNSPLHFGNGTRLTVT.

On this clonotype itself: Just one base apart from a much larger clone, this may be a read error. The chain employs TRBV10-3 and TRBJ2-3; D possibly corresponds to TRBD2 (6 bases). Germline CDR1 reads ENHRY; CDR2 reads SYGVKD. Trimming shortened V by 4 bases and J by 6 bases, and 11 bases separated the two germline ends. This CDR3 spans 13 amino acids. CDR3 region: CAISAVGRDTQYF. The CDR3 nucleotides read TGTGCCATCAGTGCGGTAGGGAGGGATACGCAGTATTTT.

In this sample, this clonotype turned up many times. The chain links TRBV5-4 to TRBJ2-3; D is perhaps TRBD2 (5 bases). The CDR3 has 12 amino acids. Germline V lookup: CDR1 SGHNT, CDR2 YYREEE (reference sequence). V shed 4 bases and J shed 6 bases, with 9 bases lying between them. CDR3 region: CASSPTGDTQYF. The CDR3, as DNA: TGTGCCAGCAGCCCGACGGGGGATACGCAGTATTTT.

The chain employs TRBV20-1 and TRBJ1-2; D is perhaps TRBD1 (5 bases). The CDR3 has 13 amino acids. With 5 bases removed from V and 6 bases from J, the gap between germline ends came to 16 bases. CDR1 and CDR2 from the germline V gene are DFQATT and SNEGSKA (reference sequence). As DNA, the CDR3 is TGCAGTGCTCCGAGGACAAACGGAGATGGCTACACCTTC. Protein product: CSAPRTNGDGYTF.

This clonotype was seen ten or more times. The genes are TRBV30 and TRBJ1-5, with TRBD1 matching over 9 bases. This CDR3 has 15 amino acids. Germline CDR1 is GTSNPN and CDR2 is SVGIG (reference sequence). Losses at the gene ends were 0 bases for V and 6 bases for J; bases not matched to a gene: 6. The CDR3 DNA is TGTGCCTGGAGTGTAGGGGGACAGGGATTTCAGCCCCAGCATTTT. This codes for CAWSVGGQGFQPQHF.

By share of the sample, this clonotype is medium-sized. The CDR3, as DNA: TGTGCCAGCAGATCCCAGGGGAACACTGAAGCTTTCTTT. This gives the protein CASRSQGNTEAFF. The genes are TRBV12-3 or TRBV12-4 and TRBJ1-1; TRBD1 might be the D (5 bases). This CDR3 is built from 13 residues. The V and J ends lost 6 bases and 1 base respectively, with 9 bases between them.

The table lists this clonotype with a few counts. The chain is built from TRBV6-6 and TRBJ1-2; tentatively, D is TRBD1 (5 bases). This CDR3 has 13 amino acids. Per the germline V gene, CDR1 is MNHNY and CDR2 is SVGAGI (reference sequence). V was shortened by 6 bases and J by 4 bases, with 12 bases between the two germline ends. This chain's CDR3 is CASSRPGPYGYTF. CDR3 nucleotide sequence: TGTGCCAGCAGCAGGCCAGGGCCCTATGGCTACACCTTC.

This clonotype appeared a few times. The chain joins TRBV6-1 to TRBJ1-5, with TRBD1 matching 9 bases. The CDR3 consists of 17 residues. Germline V gene lookup returns CDR1 MNHNS and CDR2 SASEGT. The V and J ends lost 6 bases and 3 bases, in that order; junction bases with no gene match: 12. In DNA form, the CDR3 reads TGTGCCAGCAGCCTAAACCGGGACAGGGTTACCAATCAGCCCCAGCATTTT. It specifies CASSLNRDRVTNQPQHF.

In its sample, this clonotype was seen many times. V usage is TRBV27 and J usage is TRBJ1-5; D uncertain. The V end was cut by 0 bases, the J end by 6 bases, with 9 bases between. CDR1 and CDR2 from the germline V gene are MNHEY and SMNVEV (reference sequence). The CDR3 length is 14 residues. In DNA form, the CDR3 reads TGTGCCAGCAGTTTATCTGCCCGGAGTCAGCCCCAGCATTTT. It yields the protein CASSLSARSQPQHF.

Ten or more counts support this clonotype. This chain uses TRBV12-3 or TRBV12-4 with TRBJ1-2, with D unresolved. V shed 8 bases and J shed 6 bases, with 10 bases lying between them. The CDR3 runs 11 residues. Here the CDR3 reads CASSGFDGYTF. The CDR3 DNA sequence: TGTGCCAGCTCTGGTTTTGATGGCTACACCTTC.

This clonotype came up many times. This CDR3 is CSATPPPRLAGAYEQYF. The CDR3 nucleotides read TGCAGTGCTACACCTCCACCAAGACTAGCGGGAGCCTACGAGCAGTACTTC. The V gene is TRBV20-1, the J gene TRBJ2-7; the match to TRBD2 covers 12 bases. Germline assignment: CDR1 DFQATT and CDR2 SNEGSKA (reference sequence). V lost 4 bases and J lost 2; bases outside the gene matches: 12. CDR3 length: 17 residues.

This clonotype was picked up many times. This sequence joins TRBV30 and TRBJ1-2; D is perhaps TRBD1 (6 bases). Germline V lookup: CDR1 GTSNPN, CDR2 SVGIG (reference sequence). With 0 bases removed from V and 3 bases from J, the gap between germline ends came to 8 bases. CDR3 size: 13 residues. The CDR3 coding sequence is TGTGCCTGGAGTGTATCAGGGGACTATGGCTACACCTTC. Its protein product is CAWSVSGDYGYTF.

This clonotype was detected many times. The chain has TRBV11-2 and TRBJ2-2, with a tentative D call TRBD2 (6 bases). CDR3 length equals 15 residues. Trimming took 2 bases from V and 5 from J, leaving 12 bases between them. Germline loops: CDR1 SGHAT, CDR2 FQNNGV. The CDR3 reads CASSLRGSGTGELFF. In nucleotides, the CDR3 is TGTGCCAGCAGCTTACGGGGGTCAGGGACCGGGGAGCTGTTTTTT.